The present TCR beta chain was sequenced within a study of control samples from healthy donors and cancer patients. Method: immunoSEQ multiplex PCR; TCRdb's copy keeps in-frame clones and lacks some. The sample consists of about 70,000 clones, approximately 87% of them appearing once. The length of the CDR3 is 17 residues. CDR1 LNHDA and CDR2 SQIVND come from the germline V gene (reference sequence). Trimming cost V 1 base and J 2 bases; bases outside gene matches: 10. The rearrangement uses TRBV19 and TRBJ1-2; 7 bases map to TRBD1. The sequenced sample consisted of blood. This receptor was identified in a middle-aged man in good health. CDR3 region: CASSIVRGIERNYGYTF. Here the CDR3 DNA reads TGTGCCAGTAGTATAGTCAGGGGGATCGAAAGAAACTATGGCTACACCTTC.